This T cell receptor (beta chain) was identified in a study of OX40 agonist ivuxolimab in advanced cancers. Some clones are missing from TCRdb's copy, which holds only in-frame ones; the method was immunoSEQ multiplex PCR. The profile shows almost 90,000 clones, around 90% of them singletons. The sequences come from CD4+ or CD8+ T cells sorted from blood, collected in a trial of the OX40 agonist ivuxolimab. This clonotype was obtained from an adult with an advanced solid tumor such as melanoma, head and neck, liver or kidney cancer.

In DNA form, the CDR3 reads TGTGCCAGCAGCCCCCGGACAGGGGGCACAGATACGCAGTATTTT. Protein product: CASSPRTGGTDTQYF. The chain carries TRBV7-9 and TRBJ2-3; 9 bases line up with TRBD1. The germline gives CDR1 SEHNR, CDR2 FQNEAQ (reference sequence). The CDR3 spans 15 residues. The V segment lost 5 bases and the J segment 1 base; nucleotides outside the gene matches: 4.